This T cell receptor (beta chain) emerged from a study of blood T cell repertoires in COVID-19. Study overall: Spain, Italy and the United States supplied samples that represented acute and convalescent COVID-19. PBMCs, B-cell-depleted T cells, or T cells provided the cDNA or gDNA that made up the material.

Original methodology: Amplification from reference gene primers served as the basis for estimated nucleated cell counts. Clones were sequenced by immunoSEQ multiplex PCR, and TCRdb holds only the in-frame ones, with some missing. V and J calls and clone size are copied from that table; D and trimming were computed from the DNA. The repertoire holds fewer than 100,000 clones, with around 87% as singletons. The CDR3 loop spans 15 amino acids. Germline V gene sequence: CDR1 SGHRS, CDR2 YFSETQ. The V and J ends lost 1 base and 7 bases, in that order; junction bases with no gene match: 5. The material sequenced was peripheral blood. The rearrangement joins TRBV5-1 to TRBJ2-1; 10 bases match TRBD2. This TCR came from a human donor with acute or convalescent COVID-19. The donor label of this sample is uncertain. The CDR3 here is CASSLTASGRNEQFF. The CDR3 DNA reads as TGCGCCAGCAGCTTGACGGCTAGCGGGAGAAATGAGCAGTTCTTC. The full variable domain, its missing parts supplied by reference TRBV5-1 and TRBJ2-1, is KAGVTQTPRYLIKTRGQQVTLSCSPISGHRSVSWYQQTPGQGLQFLFEYFSETQRNKGNFPGRFSGRQFSNSRSEMNVSTLELGDSALYLCASSLTASGRNEQFFGPGTRLTVL.